The rows below give T cell receptor beta chains drawn from one sample of a study of CD8 T cells in Susac syndrome. TCRdb itself ran the immunoSEQ multiplex PCR reads through MiXCR, one entry per CDR3 protein. The sample consists of around 140,000 distinct CDR3 sequences, over 80% of them appearing once. Sample: CD8+ T cells from PBMCs. These receptors originate from a human donor with multiple sclerosis. Both conserved end residues are part of each CDR3. D genes are given only for firm matches. Only some rows state a clone size, as once, few, many or a class for expanded clones.

>TRBV12-3/TRBV12-4|TRBJ1-1|few|NA
CASSLMENTEAFF
TGTGCCAGCAGTTTGATGGAGAACACTGAAGCTTTCTTT
>TRBV7-2|TRBJ2-7|few|TRBD2
CASSWLAGGHEQYF
TGTGCCAGCAGCTGGTTAGCGGGGGGTCACGAGCAGTACTTC
>TRBV12-3/TRBV12-4|TRBJ1-1|NA|NA
CASKTRDTEAFF
TGTGCCAGCAAGACGCGTGACACTGAAGCTTTCTTT
>TRBV2|TRBJ2-3|NA|TRBD2
CASIFASGGTDTQYF
TGTGCCAGCATTTTTGCTAGCGGGGGCACAGATACGCAGTATTTT
>TRBV5-5|TRBJ2-1|few|TRBD2
CASSFTSGWNEQFF
TGTGCCAGCAGCTTTACTAGCGGGTGGAATGAGCAGTTCTTC
>TRBV25-1|TRBJ2-1|NA|TRBD2
CASSAIGGTSGLDEQFF
TGTGCCAGCAGTGCAATTGGGGGGACTAGCGGACTCGATGAGCAGTTCTTC
>TRBV10-3|TRBJ2-7|few|NA
CAISESSGRRGVEQYF
TGTGCCATCAGTGAGTCGAGCGGCCGGCGGGGAGTCGAGCAGTACTTC
>TRBV9|TRBJ2-3|few|TRBD1
CASSAGQGPTDTQYF
TGTGCCAGCAGCGCCGGACAGGGGCCCACAGATACGCAGTATTTT
>TRBV6-1|TRBJ2-2|few|NA
CASSPDGAGSTGELFF
TGTGCCAGCAGTCCCGACGGAGCGGGCAGCACCGGGGAGCTGTTTTTT
>TRBV6-5|TRBJ1-3|NA|NA
CASSYSEVFGGNTIYF
TGTGCCAGCAGTTACTCGGAGGTATTTGGAGGAAACACCATATATTTT
>TRBV14|TRBJ2-1|NA|TRBD2
CASSQGGRDYNEQFF
TGTGCCAGCAGCCAAGGGGGGAGGGACTACAATGAGCAGTTCTTC
>TRBV5-8|TRBJ2-1|NA|TRBD2
CASRGGPTSSYNEQFF
TGTGCCAGCCGGGGGGGGCCGACTAGCTCCTACAATGAGCAGTTCTTC
>TRBV4-2|TRBJ1-1|NA|NA
CASSQSGTVNTEAFF
TGTGCCAGCAGCCAAAGCGGTACAGTGAACACTGAAGCTTTCTTT
>TRBV4-1|TRBJ2-3|once|NA
CASSQDQGSTDTQYF
TGCGCCAGCAGCCAAGATCAGGGGAGCACAGATACGCAGTATTTT
>TRBV6-1|TRBJ2-2|NA|NA
CASSVLGGGELFF
TGTGCCAGCAGTGTTCTGGGTGGCGGGGAGCTGTTTTTT
>TRBV3-1|TRBJ2-7|NA|NA
CASSPATSLSYEQYF
TGTGCCAGCAGCCCGGCAACTTCGCTCTCCTACGAGCAGTACTTC
>TRBV7-2|TRBJ1-2|NA|TRBD1
CASSLKAAGGIRYGYTF
TGTGCCAGCAGCTTAAAGGCGGCAGGGGGGATTCGGTATGGCTACACCTTC
>TRBV19|TRBJ1-1|NA|NA
CASSIGRGTTTEAFF
TGTGCCAGTAGTATAGGGAGGGGGACTACCACTGAAGCTTTCTTT
>TRBV7-2|TRBJ2-3|NA|NA
CASSLGLTGTDTQYF
TGTGCCAGCAGCTTAGGGTTGACAGGCACAGATACGCAGTATTTT
>TRBV27|TRBJ1-5|NA|NA
CASSWNGHNQPQHF
TGTGCCAGCAGTTGGAACGGACACAATCAGCCCCAGCATTTT
>TRBV7-2|TRBJ2-5|NA|NA
CASSLPPGAGIYF
TGTGCCAGCAGCTTACCGCCCGGAGCAGGGATTTACTTC
>TRBV7-6|TRBJ1-3|once|TRBD1
CASSHRQGITGNTIYF
TGTGCCAGCAGCCATCGACAGGGGATTACTGGAAACACCATATATTTT
>TRBV7-9|TRBJ1-3|NA|NA
CASSLESSGNTIYF
TGTGCCAGCAGCCTAGAGAGCTCTGGAAACACCATATATTTT